The next 14 T cell receptor beta chains were all read from a single sample in a study of cytomegalovirus exposure and HLA in healthy donors. The PCR was carried out with 60 Vbeta primers and 13 Jbeta primers. Profiling relied on immunoSEQ multiplex PCR, and the TCRdb table lists in-frame clones only, not all of them. The sample holds about 80,000 clones, roughly three quarters seen once. The specimen sequenced was PBMCs. The receptor set was obtained from a woman in her forties or fifties in good health and CMV-seropositive.

The chain couples TRBV9 to TRBJ2-3; 16 bases are a match to TRBD2. The germline CDR1 and CDR2 sequences are SGDLS and YYNGEE. V was pared by 2 bases and J by 0 bases, with 9 bases of the junction left unmatched. The CDR3 covers 20 residues. The CDR3 nucleotides read TGTGCCAGCAGCGTCCCGTCGGGGACTAGCGGGAGGGTTAGCACAGATACGCAGTATTTT. It translates to CASSVPSGTSGRVSTDTQYF.

The J gene is TRBJ1-4, the V gene TRBV5-5, with D uncertain. Trimming took off 0 bases at V and 7 bases at J, with 7 bases between the two ends. This CDR3 has 13 residues. Per germline, CDR1 SGHKS and CDR2 YYEKEE (reference sequence). The CDR3 nucleotides read TGTGCCAGCAGCTTGGTACCAGTTGAAAAACTGTTTTTT. This codes for CASSLVPVEKLFF.

The chain combines TRBV27 with TRBJ2-3; 7 nucleotides agree with TRBD2. The germline CDR1 and CDR2 sequences are MNHEY and SMNVEV (reference sequence). The CDR3 has 15 residues. V dropped 3 bases and J dropped 2; count of bases not matched to a gene: 5. CDR3 nucleotides: TGTGCCAGCAGTTTGTCTAGCGGCCTCACAGATACGCAGTATTTT. It yields the protein CASSLSSGLTDTQYF.

This clone was found a few times. The chain employs TRBV5-6 and TRBJ1-4, with a tentative D call TRBD1 (6 bases). The CDR3 runs 16 residues. Trimming removed 4 bases at V and 3 bases at J, with 16 bases between. The germline V gene has CDR1 SGHDT and CDR2 YYEEEE. In nucleotides, the CDR3 is TGTGCCAGCAGCCTCTGGGGGGGGGCGCCTAATGAAAAACTGTTTTTT. Its protein is CASSLWGGAPNEKLFF.

This chain uses TRBV14 with TRBJ2-1, with TRBD2 matching over 8 bases. Trimming took 1 base from V and 4 from J; bases not matched to a gene: 12. Looked up from germline, CDR1 is SGHDN and CDR2 is FVKESK. This CDR3 has 18 amino acids. For the CDR3, the DNA is TGTGCCAGCAGCCAAGCCTGGAGATCACGGGGGGGTTACAATGAGCAGTTCTTC. Translating gives CASSQAWRSRGGYNEQFF.

The V call is TRBV7-6, the J call TRBJ2-3, with D hard to call. This CDR3 has 15 residues. Germline CDR1 is SGHVS and CDR2 is FNYEAQ. The germline V and J ends were trimmed by 3 bases and 2 bases, with 12 bases remaining between them. Here the CDR3 reads CASSFRSLPTDTQYF. Written as DNA, the CDR3 is TGTGCCAGCAGCTTCCGGAGCCTCCCCACAGATACGCAGTATTTT.

This chain joins TRBV5-6 and TRBJ2-5; TRBD2 agrees at 10 bases. The CDR3 sequence is 14 residues long. The V and J ends lost 5 bases and 1 base, in that order; junction bases with no gene match: 2. In germline, CDR1 is SGHDT, CDR2 YYEEEE. The CDR3 DNA sequence: TGTGCCAGCAGGGAGCGGGGGGGCCAAGAGACCCAGTACTTC. It encodes CASRERGGQETQYF.

J is TRBJ2-5 and V is TRBV5-6; 12 bases fit TRBD2. Germline V gene lookup returns CDR1 SGHDT and CDR2 YYEEEE. Trimming took 1 base from V and 2 from J; bases not matched to a gene: 3. The CDR3 is 16 residues long. The chain's CDR3 is CASSLPGLAGQETQYF. CDR3 nucleotides: TGTGCCAGCAGCTTGCCCGGACTAGCGGGGCAAGAGACCCAGTACTTC.

The chain uses TRBV5-4 and TRBJ2-5, with 7 bases that match TRBD2. CDR3 length equals 15 residues. Per germline, CDR1 SGHNT and CDR2 YYREEE (reference sequence). The ends lost 4 bases at V and 2 bases at J; junction bases unmatched: 8. The CDR3 region has the DNA TGTGCCAGCAGCACCCGGACTAGTCAGCAAGAGACCCAGTACTTC. The encoded protein is CASSTRTSQQETQYF.

The sample holds one count of this clone. The V gene is TRBV7-3, the J gene TRBJ2-1; D perhaps matches TRBD2 (6 bases). Germline V gene sequence: CDR1 SGHTA, CDR2 FQGTGA. The germline V and J ends were trimmed by 1 base and 5 bases, with 12 bases remaining between them. There are 15 residues in the CDR3. CDR3 sequence reads: CASSLNRGSHNEQFF. The CDR3 DNA reads as TGTGCCAGCAGCTTAAATCGGGGGAGCCACAATGAGCAGTTCTTC.

This clone was observed once. The rearrangement uses TRBV7-3 and TRBJ1-1, with 7 bases aligning to TRBD1. The junction had 4 bases not matched to a gene; V was cut back by 5 bases and J by 4 bases. The CDR3 runs to 13 residues. Germline V gene data show CDR1 as SGHTA and CDR2 as FQGTGA. DNA for the CDR3: TGTGCCAGCAGCCTCTCAGGGGGCACTGAAGCTTTCTTT. Translation: CASSLSGGTEAFF.

The chain links TRBV4-2 to TRBJ2-2, with D hard to call. Germline loops: CDR1 LGHNA, CDR2 YNFKEQ. This CDR3 has 15 residues. The V end lost 0 bases, the J end lost 5 bases, and 10 bases lay between the germline ends. Here the CDR3 DNA reads TGTGCCAGCAGCCAAGAAAGTCTACCTACCGGGGAGCTGTTTTTT. Translating gives CASSQESLPTGELFF.

The chain joins TRBV6-5 to TRBJ1-2; 8 bases map to TRBD1. Germline-derived CDR1 and CDR2 are MNHEY and SVGAGI. J gave up 7 bases and V 7 bases, and 11 bases lay outside the gene matches. The CDR3 spans 14 residues. The CDR3 reads CASTRQGKTGGYTF. CDR3 in DNA: TGTGCCAGCACTAGACAGGGGAAGACAGGTGGCTACACCTTC.

This sequence joins TRBV27 and TRBJ1-1; D might be TRBD1 (6 bases). V shed 3 bases and J shed 5 bases, with 22 bases lying between them. Germline V CDR1 and CDR2: MNHEY, SMNVEV (reference sequence). The CDR3 contains 17 residues. The CDR3 spells CASSFTPSGQGLTEAFF. The CDR3 DNA sequence: TGTGCCAGCAGTTTTACCCCCTCGGGCCAGGGGCTGACTGAAGCTTTCTTT.